This entry lists 24 T cell receptor beta chains sequenced from one sample in a study of STAT5B mutations in CD4+ large granular lymphocyte leukemia. The assay was immunoSEQ multiplex PCR, and TCRdb's table has in-frame clones only and misses some. The repertoire has about 30,000 clones, around 76% of them found once; the top ten carry under 2.5%. Sequencing was carried out using CD4+ T cells from blood buffy coats. The receptor set was obtained from a human donor in good health.

V is TRBV18 and J is TRBJ1-2; 10 bases match TRBD1. Germline CDR1 is KGHSH and CDR2 is LQKENI. The CDR3 has 15 amino acids. The ends lost 4 bases at V and 0 bases at J; junction bases unmatched: 2. The CDR3 nucleotides read TGTGCCAGCTCACACGGGACAGGGGCTAACTATGGCTACACCTTC. It yields the protein CASSHGTGANYGYTF.

The V call is TRBV5-5, the J call TRBJ2-2; D is perhaps TRBD1 or TRBD2 (6 bases each). In germline, CDR1 is SGHKS, CDR2 YYEKEE (reference sequence). The CDR3 runs 16 residues. V was cut by 0 bases and J by 1 base, with 10 bases left in between. CDR3 DNA: TGTGCCAGCAGCTTGGAACAGGGAGGGAACACCGGGGAGCTGTTTTTT. It specifies CASSLEQGGNTGELFF. Together with reference TRBV5-5 and TRBJ2-2, the CDR3 gives the full variable domain: DAGVTQSPTHLIKTRGQQVTLRCSPISGHKSVSWYQQVLGQGPQFIFQYYEKEERGRGNFPDRFSARQFPNYSSELNVNALLLGDSALYLCASSLEQGGNTGELFFGEGSRLTVL.

This sequence joins TRBV27 and TRBJ2-2, with 9 nucleotides matching TRBD2. CDR1 and CDR2 from the germline V gene are MNHEY and SMNVEV (reference sequence). The CDR3 has 17 residues. V gave up 2 bases and J gave up 5 bases; unmatched junction bases: 9. The CDR3: CASSLRSGRGKTGELFF. CDR3 DNA: TGTGCCAGCAGTTTACGTAGCGGGAGAGGTAAAACCGGGGAGCTGTTTTTT.

The chain is built from TRBV5-8 and TRBJ1-5, with a possible D match to TRBD1 (5 bases). This CDR3 contains 14 residues. The V gene's germline CDR1 is SGHTS and CDR2 YDEGEE. V lost 6 bases and J lost 2, with 12 bases in between. The CDR3 reads CASTPWGGNQPQHF. CDR3 DNA sequence: TGTGCCAGCACCCCCTGGGGGGGCAATCAGCCCCAGCATTTT.

This chain connects TRBV7-2 to TRBJ1-5; D gene unclear. CDR3 length equals 13 residues. Between the trimmed V and J ends, which lost 3 bases and 7 bases, there was a span of 10 bases. CDR1 is SGHTA and CDR2 is FQGNSA in the germline V gene. In DNA form, the CDR3 reads TGTGCCAGCAGCTTTTATAATACCCAGCCCCAGCATTTT. It codes for CASSFYNTQPQHF.

This sequence joins TRBV29-1 and TRBJ2-2; 13 bases are a match to TRBD2. The CDR3 is 16 residues long. The V and J ends lost 5 bases and 7 bases, in that order; junction bases with no gene match: 10. Germline CDR1 SQVTM, CDR2 ANQGSEA. CDR3: CSVTFGLAGAVGELFF. The DNA for the CDR3 is TGCAGCGTTACATTCGGACTAGCGGGGGCTGTCGGGGAGCTGTTTTTT.

The chain employs TRBV6-5 and TRBJ2-7, with D possibly being TRBD2 (5 bases). Deletions cut 5 bases from V and 8 bases from J, with 13 bases between. The CDR3 sequence is 12 residues long. The germline gives CDR1 MNHEY, CDR2 SVGAGI. DNA for the CDR3: TGTGCCAGCAGTCAGGACTCTAGCAAGCAGTACTTC. Its protein product is CASSQDSSKQYF.

This clone was seen a few times. The J gene is TRBJ2-3, the V gene TRBV6-1; the D is unclear. V lost 5 bases, J lost 6 bases, and 6 bases lay in between. This CDR3 has 11 residues. Per the germline V gene, CDR1 is MNHNS and CDR2 is SASEGT. The CDR3 bases are TGTGCCAGCAGTCCCGCGGATACGCAGTATTTT. It yields the protein CASSPADTQYF.

The chain links TRBV7-2 to TRBJ1-2; 7 bases line up with TRBD1. With V trimmed by 6 bases and J by 8 bases, 6 bases remained unmatched. Germline V lookup: CDR1 SGHTA, CDR2 FQGNSA. CDR3 length: 12 amino acids. The DNA of the CDR3 is TGTGCCAGCAGATCCGACAGGGCAGGCTACACCTTC. Translated, it gives CASRSDRAGYTF.

The genes are TRBV6-5 and TRBJ1-2, with unresolved D. From germline, CDR1 is MNHEY and CDR2 SVGAGI. This CDR3 has 15 residues. V lost 0 bases to trimming and J lost 5 bases, with 13 bases between them. In DNA, the CDR3 is TGTGCCAGCAGTTACTCCCCCCCAGGCCTTTATGGCTACACCTTC. This gives the protein CASSYSPPGLYGYTF.

The chain joins TRBV5-1 to TRBJ2-2; D is possibly TRBD1 (6 bases). The CDR3 is 14 residues long. CDR1 is SGHRS and CDR2 is YFSETQ in the germline V gene. Trimming left V 7 bases short and J 1 base short, with 11 bases between. Here the CDR3 reads CASAQTGNTGELFF. The CDR3 DNA sequence: TGCGCCAGCGCTCAGACAGGGAACACCGGGGAGCTGTTTTTT.

The chain uses TRBV14 and TRBJ2-2, with D perhaps TRBD2 (6 bases). The germline V gene has CDR1 SGHDN and CDR2 FVKESK. CDR3 length: 15 amino acids. V was clipped by 0 bases and J by 6 bases, with 11 bases between them. This CDR3 reads CASSQDIAGPGELFF. In DNA form, the CDR3 reads TGTGCCAGCAGCCAAGATATCGCGGGGCCCGGGGAGCTGTTTTTT.

This clone was observed a handful of times. The chain couples TRBV30 to TRBJ1-4, with D possibly matching TRBD1 (5 bases). The CDR3 consists of 14 residues. CDR1 and CDR2 from the germline V gene are GTSNPN and SVGIG (reference sequence). Trimming stripped 6 bases from V and 7 bases from J, with 18 bases between. This chain's CDR3 is CACRLTRDAEKLFF. Here the CDR3 DNA reads TGTGCCTGCAGACTTACCAGGGATGCTGAAAAACTGTTTTTT.

This clone has only one observation. The genes are TRBV9 and TRBJ2-3; the match to TRBD2 covers 11 bases. Germline V gene lookup returns CDR1 SGDLS and CDR2 YYNGEE. V was clipped by 0 bases and J by 1 base; unmatched bases: 4. The CDR3 has 17 amino acids. CDR3 sequence: CASSVVGGLAGTDTQYF. CDR3 nucleotide sequence: TGTGCCAGCAGCGTAGTAGGGGGACTAGCGGGCACAGATACGCAGTATTTT.

There are a few counts of this clone. V is TRBV11-2 and J is TRBJ2-2; D ambiguous. The CDR3 runs 12 residues. Trimming stripped 4 bases from V and 7 bases from J, with 7 bases between. Germline V gives CDR1 SGHAT, CDR2 FQNNGV. The CDR3 DNA is TGTGCCAGCAGCTCCTTGGGCGGGGAGCTGTTTTTT. Protein: CASSSLGGELFF.

The chain joins TRBV10-2 to TRBJ1-2; D is undetermined. Germline V gene lookup returns CDR1 WSHSY and CDR2 SAAADI. This CDR3 is 12 amino acids long. V was clipped by 2 bases and J by 4 bases, with 5 bases between them. CDR3 region: CASSEGSYGYTF. The CDR3 DNA sequence: TGCGCCAGCAGTGAGGGGTCCTATGGCTACACCTTC.

This chain joins TRBV7-2 and TRBJ2-3; 8 nucleotides agree with TRBD2. Germline CDR1 reads SGHTA; CDR2 reads FQGNSA. This CDR3 spans 15 amino acids. The V gene end was trimmed by 5 bases and the J gene end by 2 bases; junction bases not matched to a gene: 6. The CDR3 bases are TGTGCCAGCAGCCGGCGGGGGGACATCACAGATACGCAGTATTTT. It specifies CASSRRGDITDTQYF.

This clone was counted a single time. V usage is TRBV4-2 and J usage is TRBJ1-5, with 9 bases identical to TRBD1. CDR3 length equals 19 residues. The germline V gene has CDR1 LGHNA and CDR2 YNFKEQ. Trimming at V came to 1 base and at J to 5 bases, leaving 15 bases not matched to a gene. CDR3 sequence: CASSQVRPGTGSLDQPQHF. CDR3 DNA: TGTGCCAGCAGCCAAGTTCGTCCCGGGACAGGGTCCCTAGATCAGCCCCAGCATTTT.

The chain carries TRBV5-4 and TRBJ2-7, with D possibly being TRBD1 or TRBD2 (6 bases each). The CDR3 totals 13 residues. The germline V and J ends were trimmed by 10 bases and 3 bases, with 17 bases remaining between them. The germline gives CDR1 SGHNT, CDR2 YYREEE (reference sequence). The CDR3: CAFNGGGVYEQYF. CDR3 in DNA: TGTGCCTTTAACGGAGGGGGTGTCTACGAGCAGTACTTC.

This chain connects TRBV27 to TRBJ2-1, with TRBD1 matching over 10 bases. CDR3 length equals 14 residues. The junction had 2 bases not matched to a gene; V was cut back by 5 bases and J by 4 bases. Germline V gene data show CDR1 as MNHEY and CDR2 as SMNVEV (reference sequence). In DNA, the CDR3 is TGTGCCAGCAGTCGGACAGGGGGATACAATGAGCAGTTCTTC. Translated, it gives CASSRTGGYNEQFF.

The chain uses TRBV7-9 and TRBJ2-1, with 10 bases fitting TRBD1. CDR3 length: 15 amino acids. CDR1 is SEHNR, CDR2 FQNEAQ, per germline (reference sequence). After removal of 5 bases from V and 6 bases from J, the junction contained 7 bases not matched to a gene. CDR3 sequence: CASSSSGQGLNEQFF. The CDR3 DNA sequence: TGTGCCAGCAGCAGCTCGGGACAGGGGCTCAATGAGCAGTTCTTC.

The chain has TRBV19 and TRBJ2-3, with TRBD1 matching over 8 bases. V trimming: 10 bases; J trimming: 6 bases; junction bases outside the gene matches: 6. CDR3 size: 12 residues. Germline-derived CDR1 and CDR2 are LNHDA and SQIVND (reference sequence). CDR3 residues: CATRDRTDTQYF. CDR3 bases: TGTGCCACCCGGGACAGGACGGATACGCAGTATTTT.

The V gene is TRBV18, the J gene TRBJ2-1; 14 bases are shared with TRBD2. The J segment lost 8 bases and the V segment lost 5 bases, leaving 5 bases of the junction unmatched. The CDR3 loop spans 15 amino acids. The V gene's germline CDR1 is KGHSH and CDR2 LQKENI. The DNA of the CDR3 is TGTGCCAGCTCATCAGGACTAGCGGGAGGTGATGAGCAGTTCTTC. Protein: CASSSGLAGGDEQFF.

The CDR3 bases are TGCGCCAGCAGCCGAATTGAAGGGGCGGGGGCAAGGGATACGCAGTATTTT. Translated, it gives CASSRIEGAGARDTQYF. The V call is TRBV4-1, the J call TRBJ2-3; D might be TRBD2 (7 bases). Germline V gene lookup returns CDR1 MGHRA and CDR2 YSYEKL. Between the trimmed V and J ends, which lost 4 bases and 6 bases, there was a span of 23 bases. This CDR3 is 17 amino acids long.